This T cell receptor (beta chain) comes out of a study of blood T cells in healthy people across ages (dated by TCRdb to the mid-2010s). In the study overall: In model experiments, template switching captured about one uniquely barcoded TCR beta cDNA molecule for every two T cells. For two donors (one aged 18 to 29 and one aged 80 or older), the study analyzed two additional independent replicas of 1 million unique cDNA reads from the same blood draw. Using deep sequencing normalized with unique cDNA molecular identifiers, the study measured how TCR beta repertoire diversity changes with age. To avoid experimental bias, donors of different ages were distributed randomly across sequencing lanes. The donors were split into four age groups: young (average 16 years), middle-aged (around 40), aged (about 56) and long-lived (under 85). Study-wide findings and limitations: Total diversity estimates from one million sequenced T cells were considered lower bounds and underestimates. The CMV infection status of donors was not known, potentially confounding age-related changes in expanded clonotypes. As age increased, observed TCR beta diversity per million T cells dropped in a roughly linear way, and a significant reduction was already evident by age about 40. Observed TCR beta diversity correlated strongly with the percentage of naive T cells measured by flow cytometry. Compared with the aged group, the long-lived group had more naive CD4+ T cells, fewer expanded clones and increased TCR diversity, suggesting age selection. Conclusive comparison of naive and antigen-experienced compartments was prevented by the profiling of bulk unsorted PBMCs.

In the case of this clonotype: The antigen this receptor binds is unknown. Qualities for individual bases were not recorded, and no much larger clone is one base off.

Donors were 30 to 45 systemically healthy Caucasian individuals from Russia aged roughly 6 to 90 years. Each donor gave about 9.2 milliliters of peripheral blood, drawn into EDTA-treated Vacutainer tubes. Ficoll-Paque density-gradient centrifugation was used to isolate PBMCs, with at least 6 million obtained per sample. Trizol reagent was used to extract total RNA from PBMCs, with at least 6 micrograms per sample. Naive CD45RAhigh/CD27high T cell percentages were measured by flow cytometry on a PBMC aliquot from every donor. V trim: 6 bases; J trim: 4 bases; unmatched bases: 8. From cysteine to phenylalanine, the CDR3 is 15 amino acids long. The CDR3 DNA has 45 bases and is translated from base 1. From a lookup of the germline V gene (reference sequence), CDR1 and CDR2 are DFQATT and SNEGSKA. The library was made by 5' RACE. The sample was run on an Illumina HiSeq 2500. A second PCR of roughly 7 to 11 cycles was run with a J-beta primer mix and a sample-barcoded 5' primer. A unique molecular identifier was introduced onto each TCR beta cDNA molecule by a template-switch 5' adaptor carrying 12 random nucleotides. Each sample yielded at least 2.5 million CDR3-containing paired-end reads. All of the RNA was converted into first-strand cDNA using the Mint cDNA synthesis kit, with a TRBC-specific oligonucleotide serving as the primer. All cDNA was treated with uracil-DNA glycosylase and then went through a first 18-cycle PCR with the universal primers M1SS and BC2_uni_R. As for how the authors treated the data: For normalization, 1 million high-quality reads were randomly selected from each sample, with every read carrying a distinct molecular identifier. Instead of being binned into consensus sequences, reads that shared molecular identifiers were thrown out. CDR3 identification, clonotype clustering and error correction used MiTCR with a Q25 quality threshold and the strictest error-elimination algorithm. Lower-bound total TCR beta diversity was estimated with a nonparametric unseen species model using Euler transformation. TCRdb passed the public sequencing reads through fastp at Q25 and MiXCR, retaining productive beta sequences. Each CDR3 protein appears once, grouped with its most common genes and DNA. TCRdb, not the authors, supplied the V and J calls. The sample table contains hundreds of thousands of distinct CDR3 sequences; only one count was recorded for roughly 64% of them. About 20% of the sample belongs to the ten largest clones.

The receptor's source is a man aged 30 to 45 in good health. This receptor chain uses TRBV20-1 and TRBJ2-7, with 14 bases matching TRBD2. What was sequenced was blood. The DNA sequence reads TGCAGTGCCGACAGGACTAGCGGGGGGAGGTACGAGCAGTACTTC. Its amino acids are CSADRTSGGRYEQYF.